This TCR beta chain was recovered during a study of blood T cell repertoires in COVID-19. The CDR3 extends over 13 amino acids. V lost 6 bases and J lost 3, with 11 bases in between. Per the germline V gene, CDR1 is LNHDA and CDR2 is SQIVND (reference sequence). Per the original data handling: Amplification from reference gene primers served as the basis for estimated nucleated cell counts. The repertoire was sequenced with immunoSEQ multiplex PCR; TCRdb's copy has only in-frame clones and lacks some. V, J and clone size were drawn from that table, and D and trimming were deduced from the DNA. Seen here are about 200,000 clones, about 83% observed once, and the top ten hold approximately 6%.

The receptor was derived from a man between 60 and 75 years old who had recovered from COVID-19. Sequencing was done on a sample of peripheral blood. This chain joins TRBV19 and TRBJ1-2; D is undetermined. The CDR3 region has the DNA TGTGCCAGTAGAGAGAGAGCGCACTATGGCTACACCTTC. Translation gives CASRERAHYGYTF.